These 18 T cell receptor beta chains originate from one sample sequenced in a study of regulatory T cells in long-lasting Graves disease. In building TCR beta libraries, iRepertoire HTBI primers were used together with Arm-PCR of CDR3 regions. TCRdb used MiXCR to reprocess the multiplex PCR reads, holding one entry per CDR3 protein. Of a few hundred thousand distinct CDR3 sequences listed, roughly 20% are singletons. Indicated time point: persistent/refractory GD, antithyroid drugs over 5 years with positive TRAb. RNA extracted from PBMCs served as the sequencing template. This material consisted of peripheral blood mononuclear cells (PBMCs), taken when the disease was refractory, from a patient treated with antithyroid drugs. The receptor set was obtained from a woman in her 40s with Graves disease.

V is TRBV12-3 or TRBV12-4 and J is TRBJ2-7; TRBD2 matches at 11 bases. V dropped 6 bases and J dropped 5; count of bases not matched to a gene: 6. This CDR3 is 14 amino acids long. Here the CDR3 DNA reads TGTGCCAGCAGGGCTAGCGGGAGGTCCCACGAGCAGTACTTC. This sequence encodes CASRASGRSHEQYF.

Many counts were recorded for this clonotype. This CDR3 reads CASSPLAGETQYF. CDR3 DNA: TGTGCCAGCAGTCCGTTAGCGGGAGAGACCCAGTACTTC. This rearrangement joins TRBV28 to TRBJ2-5; 7 bases agree with TRBD2. The CDR3 runs to 13 residues. Per the germline V gene, CDR1 is MDHEN and CDR2 is SYDVKM. The V gene end was trimmed by 5 bases and the J gene end by 4 bases; junction bases not matched to a gene: 4. Filled out from reference TRBV28 and TRBJ2-5, the complete variable domain reads DVKVTQSSRYLVKRTGEKVFLECVQDMDHENMFWYRQDPGLGLRLIYFSYDVKMKEKGDIPEGYSVSREKKERFSLILESASTNQTSMYLCASSPLAGETQYFGPGTRLLVL.

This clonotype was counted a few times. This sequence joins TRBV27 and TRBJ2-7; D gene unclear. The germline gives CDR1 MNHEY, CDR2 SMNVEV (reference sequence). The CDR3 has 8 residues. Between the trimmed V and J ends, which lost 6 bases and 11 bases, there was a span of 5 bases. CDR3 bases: TGTGCCAGCAGCGACGAGTACTTC. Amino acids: CASSDEYF.

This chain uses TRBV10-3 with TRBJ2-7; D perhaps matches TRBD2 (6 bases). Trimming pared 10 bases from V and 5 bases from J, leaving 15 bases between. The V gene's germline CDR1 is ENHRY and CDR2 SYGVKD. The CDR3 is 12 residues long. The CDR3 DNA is TGTGCCACCTCGGGGGTACAGGACGAGCAGTACTTC. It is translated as CATSGVQDEQYF.

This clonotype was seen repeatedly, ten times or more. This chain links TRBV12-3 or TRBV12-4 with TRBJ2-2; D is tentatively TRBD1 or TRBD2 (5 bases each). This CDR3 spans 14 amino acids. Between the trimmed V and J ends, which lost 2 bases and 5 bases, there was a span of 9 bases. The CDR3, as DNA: TGTGCCAGCAGTTTATTGGGGGTTACCGGGGAGCTGTTTTTT. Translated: CASSLLGVTGELFF.

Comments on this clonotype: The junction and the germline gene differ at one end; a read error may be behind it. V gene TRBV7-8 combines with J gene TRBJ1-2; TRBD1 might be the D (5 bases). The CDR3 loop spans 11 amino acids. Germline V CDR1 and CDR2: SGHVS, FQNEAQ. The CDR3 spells CASSLAGPVSF. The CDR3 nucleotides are TGTGCCAGCAGCCTGGCGGGGCCAGTTTCCTTC.

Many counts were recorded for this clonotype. The CDR3 is CASSRQGNTIYF. Written as DNA, the CDR3 is TGTGCCAGCAGTCGACAGGGAAACACCATATATTTT. The gene calls are TRBV28 and TRBJ1-3; weak D call: TRBD1 (5 bases). The CDR3 has 12 residues. Germline lookup yields CDR1 MDHEN and CDR2 SYDVKM. Between the trimmed V and J ends, which lost 5 bases and 4 bases, there was a span of 6 bases.

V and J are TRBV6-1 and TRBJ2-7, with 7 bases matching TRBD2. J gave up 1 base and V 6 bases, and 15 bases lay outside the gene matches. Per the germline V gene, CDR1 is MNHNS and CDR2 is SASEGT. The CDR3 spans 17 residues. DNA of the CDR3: TGTGCCAGCAGCGTGGCGGGCCCGAGAGCGGGATCCTACGAGCAGTACTTC. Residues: CASSVAGPRAGSYEQYF.

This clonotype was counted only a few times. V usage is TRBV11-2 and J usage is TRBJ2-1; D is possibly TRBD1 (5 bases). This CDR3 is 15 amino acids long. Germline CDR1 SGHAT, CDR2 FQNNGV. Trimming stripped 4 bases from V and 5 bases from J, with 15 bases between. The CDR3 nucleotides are TGTGCCAGCAGCTCGATCAGGTTGGACAACAATGAGCAGTTCTTC. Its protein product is CASSSIRLDNNEQFF.

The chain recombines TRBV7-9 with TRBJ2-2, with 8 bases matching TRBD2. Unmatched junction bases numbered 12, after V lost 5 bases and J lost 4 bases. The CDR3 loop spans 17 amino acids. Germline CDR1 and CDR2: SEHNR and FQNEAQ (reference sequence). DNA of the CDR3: TGTGCCAGCAGCGCGTACTTAGCGGGAACCATCACCGGGGAGCTGTTTTTT. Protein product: CASSAYLAGTITGELFF.

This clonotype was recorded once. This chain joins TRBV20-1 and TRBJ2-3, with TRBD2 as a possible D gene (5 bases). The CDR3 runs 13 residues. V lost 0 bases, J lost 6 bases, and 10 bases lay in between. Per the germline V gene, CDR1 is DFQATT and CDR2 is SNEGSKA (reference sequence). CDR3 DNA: TGCAGTGCTAGAGATCCGCGGGTTGATACGCAGTATTTT. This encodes CSARDPRVDTQYF.

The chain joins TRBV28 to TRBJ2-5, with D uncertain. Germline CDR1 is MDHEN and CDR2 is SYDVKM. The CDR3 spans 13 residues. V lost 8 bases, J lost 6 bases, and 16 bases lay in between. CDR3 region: CASGRPRGKTQYF. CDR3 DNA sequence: TGTGCCAGCGGGCGGCCCCGAGGAAAGACCCAGTACTTC.

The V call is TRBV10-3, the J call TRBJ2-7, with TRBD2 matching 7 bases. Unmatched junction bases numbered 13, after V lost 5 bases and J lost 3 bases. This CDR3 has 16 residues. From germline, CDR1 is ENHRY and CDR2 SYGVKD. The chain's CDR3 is CAISQNRDYIYYEQYF. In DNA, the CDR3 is TGTGCCATCAGTCAAAACCGGGACTATATATACTACGAGCAGTACTTC.

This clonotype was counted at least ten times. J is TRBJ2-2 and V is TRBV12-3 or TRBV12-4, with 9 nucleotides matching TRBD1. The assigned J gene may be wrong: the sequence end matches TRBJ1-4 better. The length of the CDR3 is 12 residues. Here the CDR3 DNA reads TGTGCCAGTACAACGGACAGGGGAAAACTGTTTTTT. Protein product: CASTTDRGKLFF.

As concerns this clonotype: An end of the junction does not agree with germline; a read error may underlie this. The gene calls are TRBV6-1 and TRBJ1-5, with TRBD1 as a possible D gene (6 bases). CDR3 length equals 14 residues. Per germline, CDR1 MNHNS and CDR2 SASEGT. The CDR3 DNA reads TGTGTCAGCAGTACGGGGGACAAGCATCAGCCCCAGCATTTT. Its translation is CVSSTGDKHQPQHF.

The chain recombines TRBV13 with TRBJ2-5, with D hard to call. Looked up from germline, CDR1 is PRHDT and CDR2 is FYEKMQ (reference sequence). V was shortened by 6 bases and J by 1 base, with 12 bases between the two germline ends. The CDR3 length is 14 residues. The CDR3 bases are TGTGCCAGCAGTTTGCACACTATCCAAGAGACCCAGTACTTC. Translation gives CASSLHTIQETQYF. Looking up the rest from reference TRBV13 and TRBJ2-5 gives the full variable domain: AAGVIQSPRHLIKEKRETATLKCYPIPRHDTVYWYQQGPGQDPQFLISFYEKMQSDKGSIPDRFSAQQFSDYHSELNMSSLELGDSALYFCASSLHTIQETQYFGPGTRLLVL.

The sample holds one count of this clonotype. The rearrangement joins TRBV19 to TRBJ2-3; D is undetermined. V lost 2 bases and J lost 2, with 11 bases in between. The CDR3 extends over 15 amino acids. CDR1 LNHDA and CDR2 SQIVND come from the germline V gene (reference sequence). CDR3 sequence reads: CASSIRYGDTDTQYF. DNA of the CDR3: TGTGCCAGTAGTATAAGGTACGGCGACACAGATACGCAGTATTTT.

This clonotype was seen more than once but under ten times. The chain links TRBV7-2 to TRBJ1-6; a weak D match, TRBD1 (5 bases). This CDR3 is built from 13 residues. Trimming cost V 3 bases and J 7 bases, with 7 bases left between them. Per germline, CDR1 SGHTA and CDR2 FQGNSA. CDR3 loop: CASSFWGNSPLHF. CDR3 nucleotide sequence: TGTGCCAGCAGCTTTTGGGGGAATTCACCCCTCCACTTT. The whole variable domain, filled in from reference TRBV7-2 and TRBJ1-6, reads GAGVSQSPSNKVTEKGKDVELRCDPISGHTALYWYRQSLGQGLEFLIYFQGNSAPDKSGLPSDRFSAERTGGSVSTLTIQRTQQEDSAVYLCASSFWGNSPLHFGNGTRLTVT.